This is a list of T cell receptor beta chains from one sample in a study of beta chain features in type 1 diabetes. Measured with immunoSEQ multiplex PCR; TCRdb has only the in-frame clones, and not every one. This table has 400,000 or so clones, roughly a tenth appearing once. The sequenced sample consisted of central memory CD4+ T cells from blood. The receptors stem from a man aged 25-45 years with type 1 diabetes. Each CDR3 is given with its conserved first and last residue. The D gene is left open where the match is weak. Part of the rows lack a size; the others show once, few, many or a class for expanded clones.

clone size,D gene,V gene,J gene,CDR3 protein,CDR3 DNA
few,TRBD1,TRBV6-5,TRBJ2-7,CAIRTGGYEQYF,TGTGCCATCAGGACAGGGGGGTACGAGCAGTACTTC
-,-,TRBV5-1,TRBJ1-3,CASSDQGAGNTIYF,TGCGCCAGCAGTGATCAGGGAGCAGGAAACACCATATATTTT
few,TRBD1,TRBV6-5,TRBJ2-4,CASLAQGENIQYF,TGTGCCAGCTTGGCACAGGGGGAAAACATTCAGTACTTC
-,-,TRBV4-1,TRBJ2-1,CASSEAFHGPKQTAFF,TGCGCCAGCAGCGAAGCATTCCATGGACCGAAACAAACGGCGTTCTTC
-,TRBD2,TRBV7-3,TRBJ2-3,CASSLTSYSGNTQYF,TGTGCCAGCAGCTTAACCAGCTACAGCGGGAATACGCAGTATTTT
few,-,TRBV5-1,TRBJ2-7,CASSLSYAEQYF,TGCGCCAGCAGCCTGTCCTATGCCGAGCAGTACTTC
-,-,TRBV6-5,TRBJ1-1,CASTPGRVLNTEAFF,TGTGCCAGCACCCCGGGACGGGTCTTGAACACTGAAGCTTTCTTT
few,TRBD1,TRBV7-9,TRBJ1-2,CASSHGQAYGYTF,TGTGCCAGCAGCCACGGACAGGCCTATGGCTACACCTTC
-,TRBD1,TRBV19,TRBJ1-1,CASSISSTGNTEAFF,TGTGCCAGTAGTATAAGCTCGACAGGGAATACTGAAGCTTTCTTT
few,TRBD1,TRBV6-1,TRBJ1-5,CASSGSTQGTQPQHF,TGTGCCAGCAGTGGATCAACACAGGGGACTCAGCCCCAGCATTTT
-,-,TRBV2,TRBJ1-2,CASRIQGTSYGYTF,TGTGCCAGTCGGATCCAGGGGACCTCTTATGGCTACACCTTC
-,-,TRBV7-3,TRBJ2-5,CASSKQETQYF,TGTGCCAGCAGCAAACAGGAGACCCAGTACTTC
-,TRBD1,TRBV7-2,TRBJ1-5,CASSLEGTGGGQPQHF,TGTGCCAGCAGCTTAGAAGGGACAGGGGGCGGACAGCCCCAGCATTTT
-,TRBD1,TRBV27,TRBJ2-5,CASSPGTGATQYF,TGTGCCAGCAGTCCCGGGACAGGGGCGACCCAGTACTTC
-,-,TRBV9,TRBJ2-7,CASSGGDGDVQYF,TGTGCCAGCAGCGGGGGGGACGGCGATGTGCAGTACTTC
few,-,TRBV9,TRBJ2-2,CASSVATTGELFF,TGTGCCAGCAGCGTAGCTACTACCGGGGAGCTGTTTTTT
-,-,TRBV4-1,TRBJ1-1,CASSRPTGPSQAFF,TGCGCCAGCAGCCGACCTACAGGGCCCTCCCAAGCTTTCTTT
-,-,TRBV7-7,TRBJ1-1,CASSLSSESRAFF,TGTGCTAGCAGCTTATCCTCGGAGAGTCGGGCTTTCTTT
-,-,TRBV2,TRBJ1-5,CASRASRQGTLTRNQPQHF,TGTGCCAGCAGAGCCTCCAGGCAGGGTACGCTGACGCGCAATCAGCCCCAGCATTTT
-,-,TRBV6-5,TRBJ2-7,CASSEYSQYEQYF,TGTGCCAGCAGTGAATACTCCCAGTACGAGCAGTACTTC
few,TRBD1,TRBV28,TRBJ1-2,CASSLSGDRVEGYTF,TGTGCCAGCAGTTTATCAGGGGACAGGGTGGAAGGCTACACCTTC
many,TRBD1,TRBV18,TRBJ2-2,CASSSDRVNTGELFF,TGTGCCAGCTCATCTGACAGGGTGAACACCGGGGAGCTGTTTTTT
-,-,TRBV5-1,TRBJ1-1,CASSLGGMGNTEAFF,TGCGCCAGCAGCTTAGGCGGGATGGGGAACACTGAAGCTTTCTTT
-,-,TRBV7-8,TRBJ1-5,CASSLASWGANNQPQHF,TGTGCCAGCAGCTTAGCTAGTTGGGGGGCTAACAATCAGCCCCAGCATTTT
many,-,TRBV28,TRBJ2-2,CASISHTGELFF,TGTGCCAGCATTTCGCATACCGGGGAGCTGTTTTTT
-,-,TRBV4-2,TRBJ2-5,CASSPRGQASSTQYF,TGTGCCAGCAGCCCAAGAGGTCAGGCATCGTCTACCCAGTACTTC